A single sample is the source of the 14 T cell receptor beta chains below, sequenced in a study of blood T cells in healthy people across ages. With a J-beta primer mix and a sample-barcoded 5' primer, a second PCR ran roughly 6 to 11 cycles. TCRdb processed the 5' RACE reads anew with MiXCR; each CDR3 protein has one entry. The table includes 1.2 million to 1.5 million distinct CDR3 sequences, approximately 40% detected once. The sequenced sample was blood. The receptors shown here come from a woman aged 18-29 years in good health.

The gene calls are TRBV12-3 or TRBV12-4 and TRBJ2-1; 7 nucleotides match TRBD1. V shed 6 bases, J shed 0 bases, and the junction held 5 bases outside the gene matches. This CDR3 has 15 amino acids. The CDR3 sequence is CASRKQGSSYNEQFF. For the CDR3, the DNA is TGTGCCAGCAGAAAACAGGGGAGCTCCTACAATGAGCAGTTCTTC.

This clonotype has ten or more counts. This chain uses TRBV12-3 or TRBV12-4 with TRBJ2-7, with D possibly matching TRBD1 (5 bases). V gave up 2 bases and J gave up 3 bases, with 8 bases separating them. The CDR3 totals 13 residues. The CDR3: CASSLPTGYEQYF. CDR3 nucleotides: TGTGCCAGCAGTTTACCAACAGGCTACGAGCAGTACTTC.

As concerns this clonotype: The conserved phenylalanine or tryptophan normally closing the CDR3 is absent here, so this likely arose from a read error. The J gene is TRBJ1-1, the V gene TRBV11-1; D unclear. With 2 bases removed from V and 3 bases from J, the gap between germline ends came to 19 bases. Per the germline V gene, CDR1 is SGHAT and CDR2 is FQDESV (reference sequence). This CDR3 contains 17 residues. CDR3 in DNA: TGTGCCAGCAGCTTAACACGGTTCTCCAACCGGGACACTGAAGCTTTCTTG. It encodes CASSLTRFSNRDTEAFL.

In this sample, this clonotype turned up a few times. Here the CDR3 reads CASSFRTGGATVPGYTF. The CDR3 nucleotides read TGTGCCAGCAGCTTCCGGACAGGGGGCGCGACCGTTCCTGGCTACACCTTC. The V call is TRBV7-9, the J call TRBJ1-2, with 11 bases fitting TRBD1. Trimming cost V 3 bases and J 7 bases; bases outside gene matches: 13. The CDR3 runs to 17 residues. Germline values: CDR1 SEHNR, CDR2 FQNEAQ (reference sequence).

This clonotype was seen a single time. The chain combines TRBV10-3 with TRBJ2-7; 11 nucleotides align to TRBD2. From germline, CDR1 is ENHRY and CDR2 SYGVKD. This CDR3 contains 13 residues. V dropped 9 bases and J dropped 4; count of bases not matched to a gene: 5. The CDR3 reads CAMASGGTYEQYF. CDR3 bases: TGTGCCATGGCTAGCGGGGGGACATACGAGCAGTACTTC.

The rearrangement joins TRBV9 to TRBJ2-1; D is undetermined. Per the germline V gene, CDR1 is SGDLS and CDR2 is YYNGEE. The CDR3 length is 12 residues. V lost 4 bases to trimming and J lost 6 bases, with 8 bases between them. In nucleotides, the CDR3 is TGTGCCAGCAGCCCCCATAGCAATGAGCAGTTCTTC. As protein: CASSPHSNEQFF.

The chain employs TRBV5-4 and TRBJ1-6; D unclear. The CDR3 runs to 15 residues. The V gene's germline CDR1 is SGHNT and CDR2 YYREEE (reference sequence). Deletions cut 5 bases from V and 4 bases from J, with 13 bases between. CDR3 in DNA: TGTGCCAGCAGTTTTGGTGGGGTATATAATTCACCCCTCCACTTT. Translating gives CASSFGGVYNSPLHF.

The chain joins TRBV6-6 to TRBJ2-7; D assignment may be TRBD1 or TRBD2 (5 bases each). The V end was cut by 6 bases, the J end by 6 bases, with 24 bases between. CDR1 is MNHNY and CDR2 is SVGAGI in the germline V gene (reference sequence). The CDR3 runs 16 residues. The CDR3: CASSYIPGRVVSEQYF. The CDR3, as DNA: TGTGCCAGCAGCTACATCCCGGGACGGGTCGTCAGCGAGCAGTACTTC.

This clonotype has a handful of counts. J is TRBJ2-3 and V is TRBV25-1; D remains unclear. The CDR3 runs to 13 residues. V shed 4 bases and J shed 6 bases, with 11 bases lying between them. Germline lookup yields CDR1 MGHDK and CDR2 SYGVNS. DNA of the CDR3: TGTGCCAGCAGTGGCATAGGCCCGGATACGCAGTATTTT. Translating it yields CASSGIGPDTQYF.

This clonotype occurred a few times. V and J are TRBV28 and TRBJ2-1; 12 bases match TRBD1. This CDR3 contains 16 residues. J was trimmed by 8 bases and V by 5 bases; bases with no gene match: 10. Per the germline V gene, CDR1 is MDHEN and CDR2 is SYDVKM. CDR3 amino acids: CASSLPGQGAKDEQFF. The CDR3 region has the DNA TGTGCCAGCAGTCTCCCGGGACAGGGGGCTAAGGATGAGCAGTTCTTC.

V is TRBV7-9 and J is TRBJ2-7; 8 nucleotides agree with TRBD1. Germline CDR1 and CDR2: SEHNR and FQNEAQ (reference sequence). Trimming at V came to 5 bases and at J to 3 bases, leaving 12 bases not matched to a gene. This CDR3 is built from 16 residues. The CDR3 loop is CASSLKPGQVSYEQYF. DNA for the CDR3: TGTGCCAGCAGCCTCAAACCGGGACAGGTGAGCTACGAGCAGTACTTC.

This rearrangement joins TRBV27 to TRBJ2-3, with a weak D call TRBD2 (5 bases). Germline V lookup: CDR1 MNHEY, CDR2 SMNVEV (reference sequence). The CDR3 runs to 15 residues. V lost 6 bases and J lost 4, with 17 bases in between. Here the CDR3 DNA reads TGTGCCAGCAGAACTAGGGCCGCCTCATCAGATACGCAGTATTTT. Translation: CASRTRAASSDTQYF.

This chain connects TRBV10-2 to TRBJ1-6, with a weak D call TRBD1 (5 bases). The CDR3 covers 14 residues. Trimming removed 6 bases from V and 0 bases from J, with 6 bases in between. Germline CDR1 and CDR2: WSHSY and SAAADI. The CDR3 sequence: CASRDNSYNSPLHF. The CDR3 bases are TGCGCCAGCAGGGACAACTCCTATAATTCACCCCTCCACTTT.

This clonotype turned up a few times. CDR3 sequence (DNA): TGTGCCAGCAGCCATCCGTTACCTCGGGGCGGCTACACCTTC. Translated, it gives CASSHPLPRGGYTF. The gene calls are TRBV12-3 or TRBV12-4 and TRBJ1-2, with D perhaps TRBD1 (5 bases). V was cut by 6 bases and J by 8 bases, with 19 bases left in between. CDR3 size: 14 residues.